This TCR beta chain is from a study of CD8 T cells in ankylosing spondylitis. Whole-study findings and limits: There were earlier reports of some motif variants in reactive arthritis synovial fluid and blood. According to the report, clones linked to the disease were significantly enriched in matched synovial fluid samples taken from ankylosing spondylitis patients. In peripheral blood, disease-linked CD8+ clones occurred at relatively low frequencies.

The authors made TCR beta libraries by quantitative 5'-RACE with molecular barcodes. Via MiXCR, TCRdb re-called the 5' RACE reads, giving one row per CDR3 protein. This table holds approximately 210,000 distinct CDR3 sequences, roughly 13% found once. V shed 5 bases and J shed 1 base, with 14 bases lying between them. Germline V gene sequence: CDR1 MGHRA, CDR2 YSYEKL. This CDR3 is built from 15 residues. This clonotype has ten or more counts. The antigen is not known. Sequencing was carried out using blood, either unsorted or a sorted T cell fraction (not recorded which). The chain recombines TRBV4-1 with TRBJ1-1; tentative D call: TRBD1 (5 bases). The source is a male donor with ankylosing spondylitis or in good health (not recorded which). The CDR3 nucleotides read TGCGCCAGCAGCGTCCCCGGGACCCCGAACACTGAAGCTTTCTTT. Its translation is CASSVPGTPNTEAFF.